These 17 T cell receptor beta chains were sequenced from one sample in a study of cytomegalovirus exposure and HLA in healthy donors. 13 Jbeta primers and 60 Vbeta primers were used for the PCR. The method was immunoSEQ multiplex PCR; TCRdb's version includes in-frame clones alone and lacks a portion of them. The table records some 130,000 clones, roughly four fifths of them present only once. The sample taken for sequencing was PBMCs. All receptors come from a woman aged 50 to 60 in good health and CMV-seropositive.

The chain uses TRBV27 and TRBJ2-5; possibly TRBD1 for D (5 bases). The end of the DNA is better explained by TRBJ2-7, so the J call may be wrong. The V gene's germline CDR1 is MNHEY and CDR2 SMNVEV (reference sequence). The CDR3 is 13 residues long. In DNA, the CDR3 is TGTGCCAGCAGTTTACTGCAGGGCTACGAGCAGTACTTC. Translating it yields CASSLLQGYEQYF.

In its sample, this clone was seen a few times. J is TRBJ1-3 and V is TRBV7-2, with 9 bases identical to TRBD1. Germline CDR1 is SGHTA and CDR2 is FQGNSA. This CDR3 is built from 16 residues. With 2 bases clipped from V and 4 bases from J, the junction kept 6 bases outside the gene matches. The CDR3 reads CASSLRPGQGGNTIYF. Written as DNA, the CDR3 is TGTGCCAGCAGCTTACGTCCCGGACAGGGGGGAAACACCATATATTTT.

V gene TRBV14 combines with J gene TRBJ1-1; D remains unclear. The V gene's germline CDR1 is SGHDN and CDR2 FVKESK. This CDR3 comprises 14 residues. Trimming stripped 2 bases from V and 4 bases from J, with 11 bases between. The CDR3 loop reads CASSQIVRATEAFF. CDR3 bases: TGTGCCAGCAGCCAAATCGTGAGAGCCACTGAAGCTTTCTTT.

The chain recombines TRBV5-6 with TRBJ1-3; tentatively, D is TRBD1 (6 bases). The ends were cut back, 4 bases at V and 1 base at J, with 12 bases in the middle. The V gene's germline CDR1 is SGHDT and CDR2 YYEEEE. The CDR3 is 15 amino acids. The DNA of the CDR3 is TGTGCCAGCAGCGCCCAGACAGGTTCTGGAAACACCATATATTTT. Its translation: CASSAQTGSGNTIYF.

This clone was seen once. V usage is TRBV10-1 and J usage is TRBJ1-1; no clear D gene. The V end lost 2 bases, the J end lost 4 bases, and 11 bases lay between the germline ends. Germline CDR1 WNHNN, CDR2 SYGVQD (reference sequence). The CDR3 spans 14 residues. Written as DNA, the CDR3 is TGCGCCAGCAGTGAGGCAGGATATAGCACTGAAGCTTTCTTT. Its protein product is CASSEAGYSTEAFF.

This chain connects TRBV18 to TRBJ2-4; TRBD2 aligns across 9 bases. Looked up from germline, CDR1 is KGHSH and CDR2 is LQKENI. CDR3 length equals 19 residues. V lost 0 bases to trimming and J lost 0 bases; unmatched junction nucleotides: 9. Here the CDR3 reads CASSPPPLLAGLAKNIQYF. DNA for the CDR3: TGTGCCAGCTCACCACCCCCTCTGCTAGCGGGGCTAGCCAAAAACATTCAGTACTTC.

J is TRBJ2-1 and V is TRBV29-1; the D gene is possibly TRBD1 (5 bases). This CDR3 is built from 19 residues. V lost 2 bases to trimming and J lost 4 bases, with 27 bases between them. CDR1 and CDR2 (germline): SQVTM, ANQGSEA. The CDR3 DNA reads as TGCAGCGTTGAACACTTTTCTGCAGGGATGGATCAGCATTACAATGAGCAGTTCTTC. Its protein product is CSVEHFSAGMDQHYNEQFF.

The chain has TRBV28 and TRBJ1-2; TRBD1 might be the D (6 bases). This CDR3 comprises 14 residues. Trimming removed 6 bases from V and 1 base from J, with 12 bases in between. The V gene's germline CDR1 is MDHEN and CDR2 SYDVKM. CDR3 protein: CASSYGQNNYGYTF. CDR3 DNA sequence: TGTGCCAGCAGCTATGGACAGAATAACTATGGCTACACCTTC.

This chain uses TRBV28 with TRBJ1-2; D possibly corresponds to TRBD1 (5 bases). Per the germline V gene, CDR1 is MDHEN and CDR2 is SYDVKM. Trimming pared 4 bases from V and 0 bases from J, leaving 15 bases between. The CDR3 has 16 residues. CDR3: CASSWGGERANYGYTF. CDR3 DNA: TGTGCCAGCAGTTGGGGGGGGGAAAGAGCTAACTATGGCTACACCTTC.

The chain employs TRBV7-9 and TRBJ1-2; 7 bases align to TRBD1. CDR3 size: 17 residues. Germline loops: CDR1 SEHNR, CDR2 FQNEAQ (reference sequence). V gave up 2 bases and J gave up 4 bases; unmatched junction bases: 13. Here the CDR3 reads CASSLSRSPTGSYGYTF. CDR3 coding DNA: TGTGCCAGCAGCTTAAGCCGGAGCCCGACAGGGAGCTATGGCTACACCTTC.

The genes are TRBV7-6 and TRBJ1-4, with 10 nucleotides matching TRBD1. The CDR3 is 13 amino acids. J lost 8 bases, V lost 5 bases, and 2 bases had no gene match. CDR1 and CDR2 (germline): SGHVS, FNYEAQ. The DNA for the CDR3 is TGTGCCAGCAGCGACAGGGGGCGCGAAAAACTGTTTTTT. Translated: CASSDRGREKLFF.

This chain connects TRBV28 to TRBJ2-2; no clear D. Germline V gene sequence: CDR1 MDHEN, CDR2 SYDVKM. There are 16 residues in the CDR3. V dropped 5 bases and J dropped 2 bases, with 15 bases sitting between them. Here the CDR3 reads CASSPLRSVNTGELFF. The CDR3 coding sequence is TGTGCCAGCAGTCCTCTAAGGAGTGTTAACACCGGGGAGCTGTTTTTT.

This chain uses TRBV28 with TRBJ1-5; weak D call: TRBD1 (6 bases). The CDR3 is 15 residues long. Germline V gives CDR1 MDHEN, CDR2 SYDVKM. The germline V and J ends were trimmed by 5 bases and 5 bases, with 16 bases remaining between them. The CDR3 is CASSPQGSSDQPQHF. The CDR3 region has the DNA TGTGCCAGCAGTCCTCAGGGGTCTAGTGATCAGCCCCAGCATTTT.

V usage is TRBV5-5 and J usage is TRBJ1-2; 10 bases line up with TRBD1. This CDR3 contains 13 residues. Germline loops: CDR1 SGHKS, CDR2 YYEKEE (reference sequence). Trimming removed 4 bases from V and 8 bases from J; junction bases left unmatched: 5. The DNA for the CDR3 is TGTGCCAGCAGCCCCGGACAGGGGGAGGGCTACACCTTC. It encodes CASSPGQGEGYTF.

V usage is TRBV4-1 and J usage is TRBJ2-7, with D possibly TRBD2 on 5 matching bases. The germline V gene encodes CDR1 MGHRA and CDR2 YSYEKL. V dropped 2 bases and J dropped 3 bases, with 14 bases sitting between them. This CDR3 spans 15 amino acids. The chain's CDR3 is CASSQNRDLRYEQYF. The CDR3 DNA is TGCGCCAGCAGCCAAAACCGGGATCTTCGCTACGAGCAGTACTTC.

Details on this clone: A read error may account for a junction end that differs from germline. V is TRBV7-9 and J is TRBJ2-1, with 8 nucleotides matching TRBD2. The CDR3 spans 15 residues. Looked up from germline, CDR1 is SEHNR and CDR2 is FQNEAQ (reference sequence). CDR3 sequence reads: CSSSEKRGGEDEQFF. CDR3 sequence (DNA): TGTTCCAGCAGCGAAAAACGGGGGGGCGAGGATGAGCAGTTCTTC. The full variable domain, its missing parts supplied by reference TRBV7-9 and TRBJ2-1, is DTGVSQNPRHKITKRGQNVTFRCDPISEHNRLYWYRQTLGQGPEFLTYFQNEAQLEKSRLLSDRFSAERPKGSFSTLEIQRTEQGDSAMYLCSSSEKRGGEDEQFFGPGTRLTVL.

This sequence joins TRBV2 and TRBJ2-1; 14 positions agree with TRBD2. Germline V gene sequence: CDR1 SNHLY, CDR2 FYNNEI. Trimming took 8 bases from V and 0 from J; bases not matched to a gene: 9. CDR3 length: 18 residues. The CDR3 DNA reads TGTGCCAGCCTGGGGGGACTAGCGGGAGTACTCTCCTACAATGAGCAGTTCTTC. Its translation is CASLGGLAGVLSYNEQFF.